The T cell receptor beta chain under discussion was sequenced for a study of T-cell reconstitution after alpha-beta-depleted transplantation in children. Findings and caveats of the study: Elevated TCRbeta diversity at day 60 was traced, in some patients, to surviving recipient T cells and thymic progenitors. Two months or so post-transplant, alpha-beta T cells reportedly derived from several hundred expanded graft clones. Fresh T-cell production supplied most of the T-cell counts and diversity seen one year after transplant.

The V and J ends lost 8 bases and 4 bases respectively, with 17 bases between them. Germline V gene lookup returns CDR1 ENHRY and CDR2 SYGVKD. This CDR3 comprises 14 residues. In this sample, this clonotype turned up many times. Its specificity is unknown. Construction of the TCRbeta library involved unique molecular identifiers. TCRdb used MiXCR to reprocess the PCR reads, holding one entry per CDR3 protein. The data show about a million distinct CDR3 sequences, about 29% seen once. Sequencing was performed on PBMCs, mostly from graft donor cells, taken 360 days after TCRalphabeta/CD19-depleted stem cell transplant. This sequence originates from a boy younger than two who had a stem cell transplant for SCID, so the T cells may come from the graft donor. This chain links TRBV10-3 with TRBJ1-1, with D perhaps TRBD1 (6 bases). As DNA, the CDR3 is TGTGCCATCGCTTCTCAGGGGCCGGGCACTGAAGCTTTCTTT. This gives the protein CAIASQGPGTEAFF.